This entry is about one T cell receptor beta chain. The antigen is undetermined. The data originate from a study of cytomegalovirus exposure and HLA in healthy donors. Whole-study results and caveats: There were some public TCRs occurring in many donors, but most TCR sequences were rare.

Assay: immunoSEQ multiplex PCR; the TCRdb copy retains only in-frame clones and omits some. This sample has approximately 240,000 clones; 90% to 95% occur once, and the top ten carry 1% to 1.2%. Trimming removed 1 base from V and 8 bases from J; junction bases left unmatched: 10. Germline loops: CDR1 SEHNR, CDR2 FQNEAQ (reference sequence). This CDR3 contains 15 residues. This clonotype was sampled from a woman aged 18-29 years in good health and CMV-seronegative. The V call is TRBV7-9, the J call TRBJ1-2, with 7 bases identical to TRBD1. What was sequenced was PBMCs. In DNA, the CDR3 is TGTGCCAGCAGCTTAGATAGTGGAGGGGGCCTCGGCTACACCTTC. This translates into CASSLDSGGGLGYTF.